Shown below are 12 T cell receptor beta chains from a single sample sequenced in a study of CD8 T cells in Susac syndrome. With random hexamers, reverse transcription was performed on about 0.45 to 1 ug of RNA. TCRdb reprocessed the immunoSEQ multiplex PCR reads with MiXCR, giving one entry per CDR3 protein. The sample has 90,000 to 150,000 distinct CDR3 sequences, 80% to 95% seen once; the top ten hold approximately 0.13%. The sequenced sample was CD4+ T cells from PBMCs. The receptor set was obtained from a human donor in good health.

The chain uses TRBV7-2 and TRBJ2-7, with TRBD1 as a possible D gene (6 bases). With 4 bases removed from V and 0 bases from J, the gap between germline ends came to 10 bases. The germline gives CDR1 SGHTA, CDR2 FQGNSA. The CDR3 consists of 14 residues. The CDR3 is CASSYRGISYEQYF. In nucleotides, the CDR3 is TGTGCCAGCAGCTATAGGGGGATCTCCTACGAGCAGTACTTC.

The V call is TRBV7-9, the J call TRBJ2-2; 7 bases line up with TRBD1. Germline V gene lookup returns CDR1 SEHNR and CDR2 FQNEAQ (reference sequence). The CDR3 has 15 amino acids. Losses at the gene ends were 1 base for V and 4 bases for J; bases not matched to a gene: 3. Written as DNA, the CDR3 is TGTGCCAGCAGCTTAGGAGGGGGCCGCACCGGGGAGCTGTTTTTT. This encodes CASSLGGGRTGELFF. Supplemented by reference TRBV7-9 and TRBJ2-2, the full variable domain reads DTGVSQNPRHKITKRGQNVTFRCDPISEHNRLYWYRQTLGQGPEFLTYFQNEAQLEKSRLLSDRFSAERPKGSFSTLEIQRTEQGDSAMYLCASSLGGGRTGELFFGEGSRLTVL.

Regarding this clonotype: The junction shows a germline mismatch at one end, possibly a read error. The chain joins TRBV20-1 to TRBJ1-1; D gene ambiguous. This CDR3 region has 13 residues. Germline CDR1 reads DFQATT; CDR2 reads SNEGSKA (reference sequence). This CDR3 is CSVRRYGDTEAFF. CDR3 DNA: TGCAGTGTTAGACGTTACGGGGACACTGAAGCTTTCTTT.

V gene TRBV20-1 combines with J gene TRBJ2-3; TRBD2 aligns across 8 bases. V was clipped by 6 bases and J by 1 base; unmatched bases: 6. The CDR3 sequence is 14 residues long. Germline V gives CDR1 DFQATT, CDR2 SNEGSKA (reference sequence). The CDR3 sequence is CSAAGTSRTDTQYF. CDR3 coding DNA: TGCAGTGCGGCCGGGACTAGTCGCACAGATACGCAGTATTTT.

The V gene is TRBV19, the J gene TRBJ2-7, with 7 bases lining up with TRBD1. The CDR3 contains 16 residues. The trim removed 3 bases at V and 2 bases at J, leaving 10 bases unmatched. Germline CDR1 LNHDA, CDR2 SQIVND (reference sequence). CDR3 sequence reads: CASSIGWGQRTYEQYF. The CDR3 DNA reads as TGTGCCAGTAGTATTGGCTGGGGACAGCGTACCTACGAGCAGTACTTC.

On this clonotype itself: Compared with germline, one end of the junction differs, possibly owing to a read error. The chain links TRBV5-1 to TRBJ2-7; 11 bases align to TRBD1. Germline V gives CDR1 SGHRS, CDR2 YFSETQ. This CDR3 comprises 15 residues. In nucleotides, the CDR3 is TGTGCCAGCTCACCAGGGACAGGGGGCTCCTACGAGCAGTACTTC. Protein product: CASSPGTGGSYEQYF.

The chain links TRBV25-1 to TRBJ1-3; the match to TRBD1 covers 7 bases. CDR3 size: 16 residues. Germline V lookup: CDR1 MGHDK, CDR2 SYGVNS. V dropped 0 bases and J dropped 0; count of bases not matched to a gene: 2. The CDR3 loop reads CASSEYPGGSGNTIYF. CDR3 DNA sequence: TGTGCCAGCAGTGAATATCCAGGGGGCTCTGGAAACACCATATATTTT.

The chain is built from TRBV10-3 and TRBJ2-7, with D perhaps matching TRBD2 (5 bases). This CDR3 has 15 residues. The V gene lost 2 bases and the J gene lost 4 bases, with 15 bases spanning the gap. Germline CDR1 and CDR2: ENHRY and SYGVKD. CDR3 nucleotide sequence: TGTGCCATCAGTGAGCCCCCCTCGGGATCATACGAGCAGTACTTC. Protein sequence: CAISEPPSGSYEQYF.

The CDR3 loop is CASSQDSGRPYEQYF. The CDR3 nucleotides read TGCGCCAGCAGCCAAGATAGCGGGAGGCCCTACGAGCAGTACTTC. The chain is built from TRBV4-1 and TRBJ2-7; TRBD2 agrees at 10 bases. CDR1 is MGHRA, CDR2 YSYEKL, per germline. Trimming at V came to 0 bases and at J to 2 bases, leaving 1 base not matched to a gene. This CDR3 has 15 residues.

V and J are TRBV7-2 and TRBJ2-7, with D tentatively TRBD2 (5 bases). Trimming removed 3 bases from V and 6 bases from J, with 15 bases in between. From germline, CDR1 is SGHTA and CDR2 FQGNSA. This CDR3 spans 14 amino acids. The CDR3 loop is CASSFGQSGFEQYF. CDR3 nucleotides: TGTGCCAGCAGCTTTGGGCAGAGCGGCTTCGAGCAGTACTTC.

J is TRBJ1-2 and V is TRBV7-2, with no clear D. Trimming cost V 5 bases and J 8 bases, with 18 bases left between them. The V gene's germline CDR1 is SGHTA and CDR2 FQGNSA. The CDR3 length is 14 residues. The CDR3: CASSQSNTREGYTF. The CDR3 nucleotides are TGTGCCAGCAGCCAAAGCAACACCCGGGAGGGCTACACCTTC.

This clonotype was seen only once. V and J are TRBV20-1 and TRBJ2-1; 11 nucleotides align to TRBD2. The CDR3 is 14 amino acids. Germline assignment: CDR1 DFQATT and CDR2 SNEGSKA (reference sequence). The J segment lost 6 bases and the V segment lost 3 bases, leaving 4 bases of the junction unmatched. This chain's CDR3 is CSASGLAGLNEQFF. In nucleotides, the CDR3 is TGCAGTGCTAGTGGACTAGCGGGCCTCAATGAGCAGTTCTTC.